The rows below give T cell receptor beta chains drawn from one sample of a study of beta chain features in type 1 diabetes. The table came from immunoSEQ multiplex PCR; TCRdb's copy has only in-frame clones and leaves some out. The table includes 300,000 to 350,000 clones, 6.5% to 10% detected once. The specimen sequenced was central memory CD4+ T cells from blood. The receptors were sampled from a woman younger than 35 in good health. The CDR3 runs from the conserved cysteine through the conserved F or W. D genes are given only for firm matches. Not every row has a clone size; where given, it reads once, few, many or a size class.

>TRBJ2-7|TRBD2|few|TRBV7-3|18
TGTGCCAGCAGCCCAAATAGGTTGACTAGCGCGAGCTCCTACGAGCAGTACTTC
CASSPNRLTSASSYEQYF
>TRBJ2-3|-|-|TRBV7-2|13
TGTGCCAGCAGCTTAGGCTACACAGATACGCAGTATTTT
CASSLGYTDTQYF
>TRBJ1-1|-|-|TRBV15|14
TGTGCCACCAGCACGTTCGGGGGTGGAACTGAAGCTTTCTTT
CATSTFGGGTEAFF
>TRBJ2-7|TRBD1|-|TRBV28|14
TGTGCCAGCAGTAACAGGGGGCACTCCTACGAGCAGTACTTC
CASSNRGHSYEQYF
>TRBJ2-3|TRBD2|-|TRBV7-8|17
TGTGCCAGCAGCTTAGGTCTAGCGGGAGCCCGCACAGATACGCAGTATTTT
CASSLGLAGARTDTQYF
>TRBJ2-7|-|few|TRBV2|15
TGTGCCAGCAGTGAAATGGTTACAACCTCCTACGAGCAGTACTTC
CASSEMVTTSYEQYF
>TRBJ2-1|-|few|TRBV7-9|14
TGTGCCAGCAGCTCCGATAGGATCTACAATGAGCAGTTCTTC
CASSSDRIYNEQFF
>TRBJ2-7|TRBD1|-|TRBV28|16
TGTGCCAGACTCGCCCCTAGGACAGGGGCCCGGTACGAGCAGTACTTC
CARLAPRTGARYEQYF
>TRBJ2-5|TRBD2|-|TRBV5-4|14
TGTGCCAGCAGCCTAGCGGGAGCTCAAGAGACCCAGTACTTC
CASSLAGAQETQYF
>TRBJ2-1|TRBD1|-|TRBV5-1|14
TGCGCCAGCGGACAGGGGGTTAGCGGGAACGAGCAGTTCTTC
CASGQGVSGNEQFF
>TRBJ2-3|-|many|TRBV5-1|12
TGCGCCAGCAGCTTGTATGCAGATACGCAGTATTTT
CASSLYADTQYF
>TRBJ2-1|-|medium-sized|TRBV10-3|13
TGTGCCACCTTTAGCTTAGGTTACAATGAGCAGTTCTTC
CATFSLGYNEQFF
>TRBJ2-5|-|few|TRBV2|14
TGTGCCAGCATCAAGGATAGGGGCCAAGAGACCCAGTACTTC
CASIKDRGQETQYF
>TRBJ2-1|TRBD2|few|TRBV29-1|15
TGCAGCGTGAGGACTAGCGTGACCGCTTACAATGAGCAGTTCTTC
CSVRTSVTAYNEQFF
>TRBJ2-1|-|-|TRBV7-3|13
TGTGCCAGCCAGACTGGCTCCAACAATGAGCAGTTCTTC
CASQTGSNNEQFF
>TRBJ2-7|-|few|TRBV2|16
TGTGCCAGCAAATGGACTCCCTCGGACTGGGGCAACGAGCAGTACTTC
CASKWTPSDWGNEQYF
>TRBJ1-5|TRBD1|few|TRBV6-5|15
TGTGCCAGCAGTTACTTCTTGACAGGGGATCAGCCCCAGCATTTT
CASSYFLTGDQPQHF
>TRBJ2-7|-|few|TRBV5-4|13
TGTGCCAGCAGCAGGGGTTACTCCTACGAGCAGTACTTC
CASSRGYSYEQYF
>TRBJ1-4|-|few|TRBV27|13
TGTGCCAGCAGTTGGTTTCGGGGGGAAAAACTGTTTTTT
CASSWFRGEKLFF